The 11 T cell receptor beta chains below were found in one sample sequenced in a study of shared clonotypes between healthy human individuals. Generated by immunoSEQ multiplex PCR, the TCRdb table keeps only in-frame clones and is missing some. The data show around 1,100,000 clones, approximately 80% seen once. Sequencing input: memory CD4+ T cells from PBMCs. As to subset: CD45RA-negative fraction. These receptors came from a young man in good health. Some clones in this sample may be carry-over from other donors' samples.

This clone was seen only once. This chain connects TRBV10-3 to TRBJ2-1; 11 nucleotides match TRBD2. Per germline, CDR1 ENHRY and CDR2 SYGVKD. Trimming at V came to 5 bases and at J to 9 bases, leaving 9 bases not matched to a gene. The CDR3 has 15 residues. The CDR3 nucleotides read TGTGCCATCAGTCAACCGGGACTAGCGGATCCTGAGCAGTTCTTC. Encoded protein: CAISQPGLADPEQFF.

The CDR3 here is CASSLVAGDGGTQYF. The DNA for the CDR3 is TGTGCCAGCAGCTTGGTAGCGGGTGATGGTGGTACGCAGTATTTT. The gene calls are TRBV7-8 and TRBJ2-3; the match to TRBD2 covers 7 bases. The CDR3 runs 15 residues. The V segment lost 3 bases and the J segment 8 bases; nucleotides outside the gene matches: 11. Germline CDR1 is SGHVS and CDR2 is FQNEAQ.

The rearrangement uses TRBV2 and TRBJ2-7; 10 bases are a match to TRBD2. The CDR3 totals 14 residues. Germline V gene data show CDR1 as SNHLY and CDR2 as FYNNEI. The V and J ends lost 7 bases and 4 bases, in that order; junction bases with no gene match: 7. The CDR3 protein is CASILAGAVYEQYF. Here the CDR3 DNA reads TGTGCCAGCATCCTAGCGGGAGCGGTTTACGAGCAGTACTTC.

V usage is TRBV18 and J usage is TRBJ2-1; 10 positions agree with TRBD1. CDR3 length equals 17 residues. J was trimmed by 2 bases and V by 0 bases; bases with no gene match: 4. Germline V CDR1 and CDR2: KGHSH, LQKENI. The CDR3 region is CASSPPVGQGTYNEQFF. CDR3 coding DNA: TGTGCCAGCTCACCACCGGTGGGACAGGGGACCTACAATGAGCAGTTCTTC.

The CDR3 DNA is TGCGCCAGCCGACACAATCACACACTCTCTCCCGGGACAGGGGATACTGAAGCTTTCTTT. As protein: CASRHNHTLSPGTGDTEAFF. The chain couples TRBV23-1 to TRBJ1-1, with 10 bases identical to TRBD1. TRBV23-1 is known as an ORF, though its function is uncertain. The CDR3 contains 20 residues. V was clipped by 8 bases and J by 5 bases; unmatched bases: 26.

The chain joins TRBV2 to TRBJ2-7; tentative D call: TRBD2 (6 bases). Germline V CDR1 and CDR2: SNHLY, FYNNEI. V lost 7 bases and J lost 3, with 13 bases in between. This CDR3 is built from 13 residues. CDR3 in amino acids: CASTPVGGYEQYF. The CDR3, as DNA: TGTGCCAGCACCCCGGTCGGGGGCTACGAGCAGTACTTC.

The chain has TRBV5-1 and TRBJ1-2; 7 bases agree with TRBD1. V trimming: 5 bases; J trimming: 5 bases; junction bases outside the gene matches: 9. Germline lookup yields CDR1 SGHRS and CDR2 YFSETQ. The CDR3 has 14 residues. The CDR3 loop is CASRPGQPGYGYTF. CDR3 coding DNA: TGCGCCAGCAGACCGGGACAGCCTGGGTATGGCTACACCTTC.

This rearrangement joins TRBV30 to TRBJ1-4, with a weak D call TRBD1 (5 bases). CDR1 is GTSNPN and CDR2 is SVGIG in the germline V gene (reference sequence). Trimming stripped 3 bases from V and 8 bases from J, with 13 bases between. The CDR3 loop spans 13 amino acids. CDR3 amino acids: CAWSDGTAEKLFF. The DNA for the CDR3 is TGTGCCTGGAGCGATGGGACCGCGGAAAAACTGTTTTTT.

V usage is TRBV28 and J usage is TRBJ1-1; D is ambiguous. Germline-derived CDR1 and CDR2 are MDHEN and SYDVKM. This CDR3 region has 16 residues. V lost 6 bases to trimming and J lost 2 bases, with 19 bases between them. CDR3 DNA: TGTGCCAGCAGCTCCGGGGAGGGTCGAAGAAACACTGAAGCTTTCTTT. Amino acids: CASSSGEGRRNTEAFF.

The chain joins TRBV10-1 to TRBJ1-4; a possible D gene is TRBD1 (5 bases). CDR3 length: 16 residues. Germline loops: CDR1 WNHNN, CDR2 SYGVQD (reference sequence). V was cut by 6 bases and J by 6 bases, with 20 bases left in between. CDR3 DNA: TGCGCCAGCAGAGCCGGGTTGGGGCTTAACCATGAAAAACTGTTTTTT. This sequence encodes CASRAGLGLNHEKLFF.

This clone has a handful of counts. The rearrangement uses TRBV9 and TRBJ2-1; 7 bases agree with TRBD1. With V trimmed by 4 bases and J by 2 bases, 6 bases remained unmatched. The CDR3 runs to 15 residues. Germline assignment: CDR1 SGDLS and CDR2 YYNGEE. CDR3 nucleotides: TGTGCCAGCAGCCCCGAAGGGGGCCCCTACAATGAGCAGTTCTTC. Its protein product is CASSPEGGPYNEQFF. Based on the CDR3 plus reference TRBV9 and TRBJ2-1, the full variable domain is DSGVTQTPKHLITATGQRVTLRCSPRSGDLSVYWYQQSLDQGLQFLIQYYNGEERAKGNILERFSAQQFPDLHSELNLSSLELGDSALYFCASSPEGGPYNEQFFGPGTRLTVL.